The next 19 T cell receptor beta chains were all read from a single sample in a study of siplizumab effects on memory and regulatory T cells. Produced via immunoSEQ multiplex PCR; TCRdb's table is partial and in-frame only. The table shows tens of thousands of clones, with approximately 97% occurring only once. Specimen: naive CD4+ T cells sorted from blood. Source of these receptors: a human donor in good health.

The CDR3 protein is CASSPRTSGGLGETQYF. Written as DNA, the CDR3 is TGTGCCAGCAGCCCACGGACTAGCGGGGGGCTTGGGGAGACCCAGTACTTC. The chain has TRBV11-2 and TRBJ2-5; 14 positions agree with TRBD2. The CDR3 is 17 residues long. The V gene's germline CDR1 is SGHAT and CDR2 FQNNGV. After removal of 5 bases from V and 5 bases from J, the junction contained 10 bases not matched to a gene.

The genes are TRBV5-1 and TRBJ2-7, with unresolved D. The CDR3 runs to 14 residues. Germline CDR1 and CDR2: SGHRS and YFSETQ. The V end lost 0 bases, the J end lost 1 base, and 8 bases lay between the germline ends. The CDR3 coding sequence is TGCGCCAGCAGCTTGGATGGGTTTTCCTACGAGCAGTACTTC. This encodes CASSLDGFSYEQYF.

This clone is a singleton in its sample. The V gene is TRBV7-2, the J gene TRBJ1-4; no reliable D call. Germline CDR1 SGHTA, CDR2 FQGNSA. The CDR3 spans 14 residues. Trimming removed 5 bases from V and 0 bases from J, with 7 bases in between. The CDR3 here is CASSPRATNEKLFF. In nucleotides, the CDR3 is TGTGCCAGCAGCCCCAGAGCAACTAATGAAAAACTGTTTTTT.

The rearrangement uses TRBV6-1 and TRBJ2-3, with 9 bases that match TRBD2. The length of the CDR3 is 15 residues. The junction had 7 bases not matched to a gene; V was cut back by 5 bases and J by 4 bases. Per germline, CDR1 MNHNS and CDR2 SASEGT. The CDR3 DNA is TGTGCCAGCAGTTTTAGCAGCGGGGGGTCAGATACGCAGTATTTT. Protein: CASSFSSGGSDTQYF.

The CDR3 nucleotides read TGTGCCAGTAGTAGCACAGGACAGGTCGGGGATCAGCCCCAGCATTTT. Translating it yields CASSSTGQVGDQPQHF. The chain couples TRBV19 to TRBJ1-5; TRBD1 aligns across 7 bases. With V trimmed by 4 bases and J by 5 bases, 11 bases remained unmatched. This CDR3 has 16 amino acids. CDR1 is LNHDA, CDR2 SQIVND, per germline (reference sequence).

The chain carries TRBV19 and TRBJ1-3; the D gene is possibly TRBD1 (6 bases). Trimming pared 10 bases from V and 3 bases from J, leaving 16 bases between. This CDR3 has 14 amino acids. Germline V gene lookup returns CDR1 LNHDA and CDR2 SQIVND (reference sequence). CDR3 sequence reads: CATQSRGHGNTIYF. The CDR3 DNA reads as TGTGCCACCCAGAGCAGGGGACATGGAAACACCATATATTTT. The whole variable domain, filled in from reference TRBV19 and TRBJ1-3, reads DGGITQSPKYLFRKEGQNVTLSCEQNLNHDAMYWYRQDPGQGLRLIYYSQIVNDFQKGDIAEGYSVSREKKESFPLTVTSAQKNPTAFYLCATQSRGHGNTIYFGEGSWLTVV.

The CDR3 region has the DNA TGTGCCAGCAGCTCCGGGACAGGGATGGCTGGCTACACCTTC. Its protein is CASSSGTGMAGYTF. The chain carries TRBV6-5 and TRBJ1-2; the match to TRBD1 covers 9 bases. Germline loops: CDR1 MNHEY, CDR2 SVGAGI. The length of the CDR3 is 14 residues. V shed 6 bases and J 7 bases; nucleotides not matched to a gene: 9.

Written as DNA, the CDR3 is TGTGCCAGCAGCCTGGCCAATGAGCAGTTCTTC. It yields the protein CASSLANEQFF. The V call is TRBV5-6, the J call TRBJ2-1, with D unresolved. The CDR3 is 11 amino acids. V was clipped by 4 bases and J by 6 bases, with 5 bases between them. Per the germline V gene, CDR1 is SGHDT and CDR2 is YYEEEE.

The chain recombines TRBV9 with TRBJ1-1; TRBD1 might be the D (6 bases). CDR1 and CDR2 (germline): SGDLS, YYNGEE. Trimming cost V 4 bases and J 0 bases, with 19 bases left between them. The CDR3 covers 17 residues. CDR3: CASSPGSRRGMNTEAFF. DNA for the CDR3: TGTGCCAGCAGCCCTGGGTCCCGCAGGGGAATGAACACTGAAGCTTTCTTT.

This CDR3 reads CASSLVGIPNTEAFF. CDR3 nucleotides: TGTGCCAGCAGCTTAGTGGGAATACCTAACACTGAAGCTTTCTTT. The V and J genes are TRBV7-2 and TRBJ1-1; D gene uncertain. The germline gives CDR1 SGHTA, CDR2 FQGNSA. The germline V and J ends were trimmed by 1 base and 2 bases, with 11 bases remaining between them. The CDR3 is 15 residues long.

The chain couples TRBV6-1 to TRBJ1-6, with D possibly matching TRBD1 (5 bases). The ends were cut back, 0 bases at V and 9 bases at J, with 15 bases in the middle. The CDR3 has 16 amino acids. Germline CDR1 MNHNS, CDR2 SASEGT. The CDR3 sequence: CASSEALPQGGSPLHF. DNA for the CDR3: TGTGCCAGCAGTGAAGCGCTTCCCCAGGGTGGTTCACCCCTCCACTTT.

CDR3 protein: CASSLEGAPNTGELFF. The DNA for the CDR3 is TGTGCCAGCAGCTTAGAGGGGGCCCCGAACACCGGGGAGCTGTTTTTT. This rearrangement joins TRBV11-3 to TRBJ2-2; D may be TRBD1 (6 bases). CDR3 length: 16 amino acids. The germline V gene has CDR1 SGHNT and CDR2 YENEEA. Trimming stripped 0 bases from V and 0 bases from J, with 8 bases between.

The chain has TRBV15 and TRBJ2-3, with TRBD2 matching over 7 bases. The V and J ends lost 1 base and 2 bases, in that order; junction bases with no gene match: 6. This CDR3 has 16 residues. Germline V gene lookup returns CDR1 LNHNV and CDR2 YYDKDF (reference sequence). The CDR3 reads CATSRVLGGVTDTQYF. CDR3 sequence (DNA): TGTGCCACCAGCAGAGTGCTGGGGGGGGTCACAGATACGCAGTATTTT.

The chain uses TRBV12-5 and TRBJ1-5; D ambiguous. V lost 6 bases to trimming and J lost 4 bases, with 10 bases between them. The germline V gene has CDR1 LGHNT and CDR2 FRNRAP. The CDR3 is 13 amino acids. The CDR3 region is CASGLGLNQPQHF. CDR3 nucleotide sequence: TGTGCTAGTGGCCTAGGGCTTAATCAGCCCCAGCATTTT.

This chain uses TRBV18 with TRBJ2-6; D not resolved. This CDR3 comprises 15 residues. Trimming removed 4 bases at V and 0 bases at J, with 7 bases between. CDR1 KGHSH and CDR2 LQKENI come from the germline V gene. Here the CDR3 reads CASSRAASGANVLTF. The CDR3 nucleotides read TGTGCCAGCTCACGCGCCGCCTCTGGGGCCAACGTCCTGACTTTC.

A single count supports this clone. This chain connects TRBV7-9 to TRBJ2-1, with 9 bases identical to TRBD1. Germline V gene lookup returns CDR1 SEHNR and CDR2 FQNEAQ (reference sequence). Germline trimming cut 1 base from V and 12 bases from J; bases unmatched to any gene: 10. The CDR3 loop spans 15 amino acids. In nucleotides, the CDR3 is TGTGCCAGCAGCTTAGGGGACAGGGAATCGTCGGCGCAGTTCTTC. It yields the protein CASSLGDRESSAQFF.

The V and J genes are TRBV6-1 and TRBJ1-3; no clear D. Germline V gene data show CDR1 as MNHNS and CDR2 as SASEGT. The V end was cut by 0 bases, the J end by 4 bases, with 10 bases between. The CDR3 extends over 15 amino acids. This CDR3 reads CASSEAFGSGNTIYF. The CDR3 region has the DNA TGTGCCAGCAGTGAAGCTTTTGGCAGCGGAAACACCATATATTTT.

The chain carries TRBV15 and TRBJ2-7; TRBD1 matches at 8 bases. The V gene's germline CDR1 is LNHNV and CDR2 YYDKDF (reference sequence). Trimming cost V 5 bases and J 4 bases; bases outside gene matches: 7. The CDR3 totals 14 residues. CDR3 amino acids: CATSEQGARYEQYF. CDR3 coding DNA: TGTGCCACCAGCGAGCAGGGGGCGAGATACGAGCAGTACTTC.

The chain couples TRBV6-5 to TRBJ1-6, with unresolved D. V gave up 6 bases and J gave up 1 base, with 7 bases separating them. The CDR3 is 14 amino acids. The germline V gene encodes CDR1 MNHEY and CDR2 SVGAGI. CDR3 DNA sequence: TGTGCCAGCAGGAGTAGGTCCTATAATTCACCCCTCCACTTT. Its protein is CASRSRSYNSPLHF.